The T cell receptor beta chain described here comes from a study of T cells expressing NK-cell markers. Study-level information: Seven sequenced donors out of eight were HCMV-seropositive, one seronegative. Whole-study results and caveats: As a fraction of CD8+ T cells, dominant NKG2C+ clonotypes reached roughly 1.0-8% in six donors. One observes that, in a few donors, these clonotypes were also the leading ones within the CD3+CD56-NKG2C+ fraction.

Germline V gene lookup returns CDR1 MRHNA and CDR2 SNTAGT. The CDR3 consists of 14 residues. UMIs were included in TCR beta cDNA generated by 5'RACE template switching. TCRdb re-called the 5' RACE reads and gives one entry per CDR3 protein, without DNA. This listing includes hundreds of thousands of distinct CDR3 sequences. In regard to this clonotype: The antigen is unknown.

Input material: blood T cells: a sorted CD56 or NKG2C T cell subset, CD4+ or CD8+ T cells, or bulk PBMC T cells (not recorded which). The sequence was obtained from a man aged 18 to 30 in good health. V gene TRBV6-4 combines with J gene TRBJ2-2. The CDR3 spells CASSGQASTGELFF.